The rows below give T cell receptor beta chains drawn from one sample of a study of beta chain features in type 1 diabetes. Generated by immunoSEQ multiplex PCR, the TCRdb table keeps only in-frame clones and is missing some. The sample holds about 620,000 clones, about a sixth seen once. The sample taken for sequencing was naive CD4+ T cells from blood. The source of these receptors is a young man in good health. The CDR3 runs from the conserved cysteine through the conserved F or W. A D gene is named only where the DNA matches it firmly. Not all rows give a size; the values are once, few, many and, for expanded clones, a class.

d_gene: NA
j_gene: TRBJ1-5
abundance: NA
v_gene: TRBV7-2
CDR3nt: TGTGCCAGCAGCCAGCTCTGGGGCGCTTATCAGCCCCAGCATTTT
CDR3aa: CASSQLWGAYQPQHF

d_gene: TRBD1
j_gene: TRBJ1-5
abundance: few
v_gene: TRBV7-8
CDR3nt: TGTGCCAGCAGCTTAAGGGACAGGGGGCCCAATCAGCCCCAGCATTTT
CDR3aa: CASSLRDRGPNQPQHF

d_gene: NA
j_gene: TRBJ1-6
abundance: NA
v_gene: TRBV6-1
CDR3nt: TGTGCCAGCAGTGAAATATCAGGGGTTTTGGCCAATTCACCCCTCCACTTT
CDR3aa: CASSEISGVLANSPLHF

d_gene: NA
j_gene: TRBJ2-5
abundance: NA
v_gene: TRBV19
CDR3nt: TGTGCCAGTAGTATAGAGGCCAGGTCGGTGACCCAGTACTTC
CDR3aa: CASSIEARSVTQYF

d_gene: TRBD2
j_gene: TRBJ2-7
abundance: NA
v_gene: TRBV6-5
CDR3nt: TGTGCCAGCAGCCTTACTAGCGGGGGCACCTACGAGCAGTACTTC
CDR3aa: CASSLTSGGTYEQYF

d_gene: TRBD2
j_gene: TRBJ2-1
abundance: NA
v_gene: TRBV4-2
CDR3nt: TGTGCCAGCAGCCTAGCGGGGGGAAACAATGAGCAGTTCTTC
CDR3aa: CASSLAGGNNEQFF

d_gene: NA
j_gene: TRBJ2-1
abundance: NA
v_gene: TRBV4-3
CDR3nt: TGCGCCAGCAGCCAAGAACGGGGCCGATACAATGAGCAGTTCTTC
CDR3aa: CASSQERGRYNEQFF

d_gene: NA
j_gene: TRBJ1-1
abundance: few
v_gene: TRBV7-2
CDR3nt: TGTGCCAGCAGCTTAGTAGCAGGAGCGAACACTGAAGCTTTCTTT
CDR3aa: CASSLVAGANTEAFF

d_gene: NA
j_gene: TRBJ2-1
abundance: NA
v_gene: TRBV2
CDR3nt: TGTGCCAGCAAAAACGACGGTGCGTGGAGCTCCTACAATGAGCAGTTCTTC
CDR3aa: CASKNDGAWSSYNEQFF

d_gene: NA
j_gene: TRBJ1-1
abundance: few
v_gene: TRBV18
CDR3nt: TGTGCCAGCGGGTTTGGGCTAAACACTGAAGCTTTCTTT
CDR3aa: CASGFGLNTEAFF

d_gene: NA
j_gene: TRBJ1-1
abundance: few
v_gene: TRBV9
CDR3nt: TGTGCCAGCAGCGTAGGCCCAGCGAACACTGAAGCTTTCTTT
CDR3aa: CASSVGPANTEAFF

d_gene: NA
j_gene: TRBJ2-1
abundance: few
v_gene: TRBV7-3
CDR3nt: TGTGCCAGCAGCTTTGGGGGGAGTGGAAGCTCCTACAATGAGCAGTTCTTC
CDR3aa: CASSFGGSGSSYNEQFF

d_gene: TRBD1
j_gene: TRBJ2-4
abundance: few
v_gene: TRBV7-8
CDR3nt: TGTGCCAGCAGCCCGGGACAGGTGTTCGACATTCAGTACTTC
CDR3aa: CASSPGQVFDIQYF

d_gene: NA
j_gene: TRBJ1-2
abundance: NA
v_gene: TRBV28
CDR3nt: TGTGCCAGCAGTTTAGTCCCGGCCTCCTATGGCTACACCTTC
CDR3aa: CASSLVPASYGYTF

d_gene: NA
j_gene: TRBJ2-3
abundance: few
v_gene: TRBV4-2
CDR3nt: TGTGCCAGCACTGGGGTTGGCGGTAATACGCAGTATTTT
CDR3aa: CASTGVGGNTQYF

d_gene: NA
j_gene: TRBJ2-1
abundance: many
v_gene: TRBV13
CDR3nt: TGTGCCAGCAGCTCGCTAGGGGGGCTAGCCGTTCATGAGCAGTTCTTC
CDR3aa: CASSSLGGLAVHEQFF

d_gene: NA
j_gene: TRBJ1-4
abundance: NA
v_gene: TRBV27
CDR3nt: TGTGCCAGCAAGGGTACAGGGTCTGGTGAAAAACTGTTTTTT
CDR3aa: CASKGTGSGEKLFF

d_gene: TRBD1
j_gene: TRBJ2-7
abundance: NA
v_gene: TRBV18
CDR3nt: TGTGCCAGCTCACCAATCCGACAGGGGGCCTACGAGCAGTACTTC
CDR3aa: CASSPIRQGAYEQYF

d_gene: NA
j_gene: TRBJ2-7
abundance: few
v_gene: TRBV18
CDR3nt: TGTGCCAGCTCACCACCTCTGCCAGCGAGCTACGAGCAGTACTTC
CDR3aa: CASSPPLPASYEQYF

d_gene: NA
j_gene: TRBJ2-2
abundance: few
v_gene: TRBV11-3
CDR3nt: TGTGCCAGCAGCTTAATGCCAGGGTCCACCGGGGAGCTGTTTTTT
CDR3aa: CASSLMPGSTGELFF

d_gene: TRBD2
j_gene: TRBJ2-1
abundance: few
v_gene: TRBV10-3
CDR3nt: TGTGCCATCAGTGCCTTAGCGGGGGGACCCTCGGGTGAGCAGTTCTTC
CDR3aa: CAISALAGGPSGEQFF

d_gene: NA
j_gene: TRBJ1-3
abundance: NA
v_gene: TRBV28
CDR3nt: TGTGCCAGCAGCCCTCCGGGGGGTTCTGGAAACACCATATATTTT
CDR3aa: CASSPPGGSGNTIYF

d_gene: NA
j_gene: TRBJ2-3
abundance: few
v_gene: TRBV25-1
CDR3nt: TGTGCCAGCAGTGAATTCTGGGGCCCAGCAGATACGCAGTATTTT
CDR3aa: CASSEFWGPADTQYF

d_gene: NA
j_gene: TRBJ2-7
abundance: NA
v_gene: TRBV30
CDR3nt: TGTGCCTGGAGTGCCCTCCCGGCCGTTTCCTACGAGCAGTACTTC
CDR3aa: CAWSALPAVSYEQYF

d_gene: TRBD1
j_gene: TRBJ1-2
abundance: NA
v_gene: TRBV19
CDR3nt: TGTGCCAGTAGCGTGGGACAGGAGTATGGCTACACCTTC
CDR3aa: CASSVGQEYGYTF

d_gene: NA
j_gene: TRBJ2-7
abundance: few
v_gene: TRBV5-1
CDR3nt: TGCGCCAGCAGCTTGGGGGACACCCTCAGCTCCTACGAGCAGTACTTC
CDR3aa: CASSLGDTLSSYEQYF

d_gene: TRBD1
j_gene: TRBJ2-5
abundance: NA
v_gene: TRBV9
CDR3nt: TGTGCCAGCTCGAGGGGTCCCGGACAGGGTCAAGAGACCCAGTACTTC
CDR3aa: CASSRGPGQGQETQYF

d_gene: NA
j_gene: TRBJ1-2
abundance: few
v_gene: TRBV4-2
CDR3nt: TGTGCCAGCAGCCCCCCCTACAGTTCCCATAACTATGGCTACACCTTC
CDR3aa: CASSPPYSSHNYGYTF

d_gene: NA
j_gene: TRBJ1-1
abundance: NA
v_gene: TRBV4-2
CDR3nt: TGTGCCAGCAGCCAAGATACCCGCCGGGGTTTCTTT
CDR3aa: CASSQDTRRGFF

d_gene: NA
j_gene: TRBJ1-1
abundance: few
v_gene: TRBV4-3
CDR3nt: TGCGCCAGCAGGGGGAACACTGAAGCTTTCTTT
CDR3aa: CASRGNTEAFF

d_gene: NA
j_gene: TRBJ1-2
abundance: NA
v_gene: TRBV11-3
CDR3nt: TGTGCCAGCAGCTTTCGGGGACGTTATCTGCATGGCTACACCTTC
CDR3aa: CASSFRGRYLHGYTF

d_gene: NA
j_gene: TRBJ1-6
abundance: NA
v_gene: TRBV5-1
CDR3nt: TGCGCCAGCAGCTTGGGGGAGTTTCTAGAGTCACCCCTCCACTTT
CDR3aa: CASSLGEFLESPLHF

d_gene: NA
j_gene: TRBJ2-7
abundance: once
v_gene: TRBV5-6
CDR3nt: TGTGCCAGCAGCTACGCCCCGCAGGGTGGCCACGAGCAGTACTTC
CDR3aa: CASSYAPQGGHEQYF

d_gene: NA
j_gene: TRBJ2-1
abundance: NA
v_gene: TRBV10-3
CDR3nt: TGTGCCATCAGTGTCGGTAGCTCCTACAATGAGCAGTTCTTC
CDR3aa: CAISVGSSYNEQFF

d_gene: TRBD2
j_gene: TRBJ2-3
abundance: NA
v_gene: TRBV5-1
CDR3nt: TGCGCCAGCAGCAAGGGACTAGCGGGGCAAGATACGCAGTATTTT
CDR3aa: CASSKGLAGQDTQYF

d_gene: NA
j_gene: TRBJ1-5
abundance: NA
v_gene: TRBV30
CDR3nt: TGTGCCTGGAGTGAAACTGATCAGCCCCAGCATTTT
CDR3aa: CAWSETDQPQHF

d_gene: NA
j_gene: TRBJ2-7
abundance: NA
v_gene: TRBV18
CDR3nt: TGTGCCAGCTCACCACCGAACTACGAGCAGTACTTC
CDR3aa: CASSPPNYEQYF